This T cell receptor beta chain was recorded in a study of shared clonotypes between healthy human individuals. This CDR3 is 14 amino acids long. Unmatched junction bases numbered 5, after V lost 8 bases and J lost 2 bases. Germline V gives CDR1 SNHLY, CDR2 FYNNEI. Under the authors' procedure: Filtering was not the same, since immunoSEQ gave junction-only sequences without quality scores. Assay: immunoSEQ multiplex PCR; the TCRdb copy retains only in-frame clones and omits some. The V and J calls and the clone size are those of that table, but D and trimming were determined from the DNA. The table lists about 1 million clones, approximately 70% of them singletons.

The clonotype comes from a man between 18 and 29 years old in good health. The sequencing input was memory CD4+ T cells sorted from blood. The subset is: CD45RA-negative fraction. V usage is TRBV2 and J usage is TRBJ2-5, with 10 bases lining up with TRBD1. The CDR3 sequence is CASQTGGVQETQYF. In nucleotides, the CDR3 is TGTGCCAGCCAGACAGGGGGCGTTCAAGAGACCCAGTACTTC.